Described below is a single TCR beta chain sequence and its context. This entry comes from a study of T cell responses to AZD1222 COVID-19 vaccine. The CDR3 has 17 amino acids. Germline loops: CDR1 SGDLS, CDR2 YYNGEE. Trimming took 4 bases from V and 2 from J, leaving 19 bases between them. Sequencing used immunoSEQ multiplex PCR; TCRdb keeps in-frame clones, though not all of them. The table records some 120,000 clones, 70% to 90% of them present only once. The sequence came from an adult in good health. Sample: peripheral blood, taken on day 0 of AZD1222 vaccination. The chain joins TRBV9 to TRBJ2-1, with unresolved D. The CDR3 bases are TGTGCCAGCAGCCCCCGCGGTGGGCGGAAGACCTACAATGAGCAGTTCTTC. Amino acid sequence: CASSPRGGRKTYNEQFF.